This T cell receptor beta chain was retrieved from a study of blood T cells in healthy people across ages. The study, taken as a whole, reports: Any conclusive comparison of naive versus antigen-experienced cells was prevented by using unsorted PBMCs.

Sample-barcoded 5' priming and a J-beta primer mix drove a second PCR of about 6 to 12 cycles. There were at least 3 million CDR3-containing paired-end reads obtained from each sample. One entry per CDR3 protein, called by TCRdb with MiXCR from the 5' RACE reads. The sample comprises 350,000 to 450,000 distinct CDR3 sequences, over 45% of which are singletons, and around 50% rests with the top ten. A note on this clonotype: Its cognate antigen is unknown. A read error may produce the germline difference seen at one junction end.

The CDR3 spans 14 residues. The germline V gene encodes CDR1 KGHSH and CDR2 LQKENI. The extraction recovered at least 6 micrograms of total RNA per sample. The chain employs TRBV18 and TRBJ2-1; 8 bases fit TRBD1. This sequence originates from a man aged 55 to 69 in good health. Specimen: blood. The CDR3 bases are TGTGCCGGCTCACTCCAGGGGGCTAGGGATGAGCAGTTCTTC. As protein: CAGSLQGARDEQFF.